This T cell receptor beta chain originates from a study of cytomegalovirus exposure and HLA in healthy donors. Whole-study context: A preliminary data release comprised roughly 80 million unique TCRs obtained from HLA-typed donors.

PCR involved 60 Vbeta and 13 Jbeta primers. The data were produced by immunoSEQ multiplex PCR, yet TCRdb's version contains in-frame clones alone and is incomplete. The sample lists around 170,000 clones; less than 90% were seen once. Study-wide results and caveats: A later analysis showed that HLA-associated TCR beta chains had undergone more clonal expansion than equally common others.

This clone was seen once. The antigen is undetermined. The CDR3 length is 14 residues. The germline V and J ends were trimmed by 7 bases and 5 bases, with 17 bases remaining between them. Germline CDR1 reads LNHDA; CDR2 reads SQIVND (reference sequence). Sequencing used PBMCs. The receptor was isolated from a girl aged 5-17 years in good health and CMV-seropositive. The chain joins TRBV19 to TRBJ2-5; no clear D. Here the CDR3 reads CASTHAGVGETQYF. The CDR3, as DNA: TGTGCCAGTACCCATGCCGGTGTCGGGGAGACCCAGTACTTC.